This TCR beta chain was recorded in a study of blood T cell repertoires in COVID-19. Whole-study context: Samples taken during acute and convalescent COVID-19 were collected in the United States, Italy and Spain. T cells, B-cell-depleted T cells, or PBMCs provided the cDNA or gDNA that served as material.

Study processing details: Reference gene primer amplification in the assay estimated nucleated cell counts. Libraries were prepared by immunoSEQ multiplex PCR; TCRdb keeps only in-frame clonotypes and omits some of them. V, J and clone size derive from that table, while D and trimming were established from the DNA sequence. The data hold over 100,000 clones, with roughly 82% observed a single time. Trimming removed 8 bases from V and 1 base from J, with 10 bases in between. Germline assignment: CDR1 MNHEY and CDR2 SVGAGI. The CDR3 contains 13 residues. This receptor was obtained from a man in his fifties or sixties with acute or convalescent COVID-19. Sequencing was performed on peripheral blood. The chain has TRBV6-5 and TRBJ2-3; D not certain. CDR3 amino acids: CASGDTGTDTQYF. The CDR3 nucleotides read TGTGCCAGCGGCGACACCGGCACAGATACGCAGTATTTT.